The 12 T cell receptor beta chains in this list originate from one sample, sequenced in a study of T cells in Graves' hyperthyroidism and ophthalmopathy. Regions amplified from RNA transcripts were the TCR beta CDR3 regions. The HTBI set primed first-round TCR CDR3 RT-PCR. TCRdb used MiXCR to reprocess the multiplex PCR reads, holding one entry per CDR3 protein. The data hold 450,000 to 500,000 distinct CDR3 sequences, with about 22% observed a single time. The sequencing sample was made of blood. These receptors were obtained from a woman in her 70s with Graves' ophthalmopathy.

This clonotype appeared many times. The rearrangement joins TRBV12-3 or TRBV12-4 to TRBJ1-5; no clear D. This CDR3 contains 16 residues. The germline V and J ends were trimmed by 5 bases and 6 bases, with 20 bases remaining between them. The CDR3 sequence is CASSPFLGWAVQPQHF. CDR3 coding DNA: TGTGCCAGCAGTCCCTTCCTCGGGTGGGCGGTTCAGCCCCAGCATTTT.

Points on this clonotype: This sequence may be a read error, since a much larger clone differs from it by one base. The rearrangement uses TRBV28 and TRBJ2-1; TRBD1 matches at 9 bases. Looked up from germline, CDR1 is MDHEN and CDR2 is SYDVKM. The CDR3 contains 16 residues. The CDR3 here is CASRRFGTGSYNGQFF. The CDR3 nucleotides are TGTGCCAGCAGACGATTCGGGACAGGGTCCTACAATGGGCAGTTCTTC.

This clonotype was recorded many times. The chain employs TRBV5-4 and TRBJ2-5, with 12 bases aligning to TRBD2. CDR1 and CDR2 from the germline V gene are SGHNT and YYREEE (reference sequence). The CDR3 loop spans 14 amino acids. After removal of 4 bases from V and 5 bases from J, the junction contained 3 bases not matched to a gene. In DNA, the CDR3 is TGTGCCAGCAGCCAGGGACTAGCGGGTGAGACCCAGTACTTC. Its protein is CASSQGLAGETQYF.

This clonotype turned up a few times. The chain carries TRBV20-1 and TRBJ2-1; no reliable D call. V was trimmed by 5 bases and J by 1 base, leaving 12 bases between them. The V gene's germline CDR1 is DFQATT and CDR2 SNEGSKA (reference sequence). CDR3 length equals 14 residues. The CDR3, as DNA: TGCAGTGCTGAAACCGCCGGTTCCTACAATGAGCAGTTCTTC. It yields the protein CSAETAGSYNEQFF.

This clonotype appeared many times. The chain uses TRBV2 and TRBJ1-1; D is perhaps TRBD1 (5 bases). The germline V gene has CDR1 SNHLY and CDR2 FYNNEI. This CDR3 has 14 residues. The V end lost 4 bases, the J end lost 4 bases, and 13 bases lay between the germline ends. The CDR3 DNA is TGTGCCAGCAGTGTAATGCAGGGTCCCACTGAAGCTTTCTTT. Its translation: CASSVMQGPTEAFF.

This clonotype appeared a few times. The V gene is TRBV6-1, the J gene TRBJ2-3; maybe TRBD1 (5 bases). The CDR3 covers 16 residues. Germline V gives CDR1 MNHNS, CDR2 SASEGT. Deletions cut 10 bases from V and 4 bases from J, with 24 bases between. CDR3 in DNA: TGTGCCACTATCAAAGCCTGGACAAGGGGTTCAGATACGCAGTATTTT. This sequence encodes CATIKAWTRGSDTQYF.

The chain links TRBV5-1 to TRBJ2-5, with 7 bases identical to TRBD2. With V trimmed by 0 bases and J by 2 bases, 7 bases remained unmatched. CDR1 is SGHRS and CDR2 is YFSETQ in the germline V gene. This CDR3 is built from 16 residues. The CDR3 loop is CASSLEPSGTQETQYF. Written as DNA, the CDR3 is TGCGCCAGCAGCTTGGAGCCTAGCGGAACACAAGAGACCCAGTACTTC.

At least ten counts were recorded for this clonotype. This rearrangement joins TRBV19 to TRBJ1-5; D ambiguous. CDR1 LNHDA and CDR2 SQIVND come from the germline V gene (reference sequence). CDR3 length equals 14 residues. Trimming took off 10 bases at V and 6 bases at J, with 19 bases between the two ends. The CDR3 loop is CATLLVPSGQPQHF. CDR3 DNA: TGTGCCACTCTACTCGTCCCGTCGGGTCAGCCCCAGCATTTT. The entire variable domain, with the rest obtained from reference TRBV19 and TRBJ1-5, is as follows: DGGITQSPKYLFRKEGQNVTLSCEQNLNHDAMYWYRQDPGQGLRLIYYSQIVNDFQKGDIAEGYSVSREKKESFPLTVTSAQKNPTAFYLCATLLVPSGQPQHFGDGTRLSIL.

V and J are TRBV11-1 and TRBJ2-3; D not certain. Germline values: CDR1 SGHAT, CDR2 FQDESV (reference sequence). The CDR3 has 13 amino acids. The V end lost 0 bases, the J end lost 4 bases, and 5 bases lay between the germline ends. The CDR3 region has the DNA TGTGCCAGCAGCTTAGCCAGGCCAGATACGCAGTATTTT. As protein: CASSLARPDTQYF.

The chain links TRBV4-1 to TRBJ1-5, with D perhaps matching TRBD1 (5 bases). V was clipped by 4 bases and J by 3 bases, with 13 bases between them. This CDR3 has 15 amino acids. The V gene's germline CDR1 is MGHRA and CDR2 YSYEKL. The CDR3 nucleotides are TGCGCCAGCAGCCCAGGGCCAGGGAACAATCAGCCCCAGCATTTT. It encodes CASSPGPGNNQPQHF.

This clonotype has a count of ten or more. J is TRBJ1-5 and V is TRBV2, with TRBD1 as a possible D gene (5 bases). Germline CDR1 SNHLY, CDR2 FYNNEI. The CDR3 length is 15 residues. The V end was cut by 6 bases, the J end by 5 bases, with 17 bases between. In DNA form, the CDR3 reads TGTGCCAGCAGGATAAATAGGTGGGGCGATCAGCCCCAGCATTTT. Amino acid sequence: CASRINRWGDQPQHF.

This clonotype has at least ten counts. The chain is built from TRBV12-3 or TRBV12-4 and TRBJ1-1, with no clear D. The CDR3 is 14 residues long. V was clipped by 5 bases and J by 6 bases, with 16 bases between them. CDR3 sequence reads: CASSRPRSTAEAFF. The CDR3 nucleotides read TGTGCCAGCAGTCGCCCTAGGAGTACCGCTGAAGCTTTCTTT.